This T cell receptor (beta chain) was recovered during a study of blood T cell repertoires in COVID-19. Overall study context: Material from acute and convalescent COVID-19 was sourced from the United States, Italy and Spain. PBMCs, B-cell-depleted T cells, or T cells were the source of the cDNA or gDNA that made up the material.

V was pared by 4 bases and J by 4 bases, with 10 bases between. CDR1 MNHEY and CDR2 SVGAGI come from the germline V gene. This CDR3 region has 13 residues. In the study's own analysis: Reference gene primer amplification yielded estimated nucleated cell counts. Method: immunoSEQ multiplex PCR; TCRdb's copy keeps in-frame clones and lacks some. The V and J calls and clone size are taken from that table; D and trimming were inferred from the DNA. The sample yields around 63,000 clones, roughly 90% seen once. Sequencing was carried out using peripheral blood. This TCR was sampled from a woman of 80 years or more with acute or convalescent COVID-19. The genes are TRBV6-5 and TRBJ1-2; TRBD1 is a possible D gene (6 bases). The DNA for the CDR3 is TGTGCCAGCAGTTTAGACAGGACCTATGGCTACACCTTC. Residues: CASSLDRTYGYTF.